This passage covers 13 T cell receptor beta chains from one sample sequenced in a study of T cells in Graves' hyperthyroidism and ophthalmopathy. Amplification of TCR beta CDR3 regions used RNA as the template. The HTBI primer set was used in a first-round RT-PCR of the TCR CDR3. Using its own MiXCR run on the multiplex PCR reads, TCRdb lists one record per CDR3 protein. The sample contains about 290,000 distinct CDR3 sequences, more than 10% of which appear only once. Sequenced input: blood. Receptor source: a woman in her twenties or thirties with Graves' hyperthyroidism that later progressed to Graves' ophthalmopathy.

There are many counts of this clonotype. The chain is built from TRBV7-9 and TRBJ2-7, with unresolved D. Germline V gene sequence: CDR1 SEHNR, CDR2 FQNEAQ (reference sequence). CDR3 size: 13 residues. The V gene lost 1 base and the J gene lost 3 bases, with 7 bases spanning the gap. CDR3 protein: CASSLDSYYEQYF. The CDR3 bases are TGTGCCAGCAGCTTAGACAGTTACTACGAGCAGTACTTC.

In this sample, this clonotype turned up many times. J is TRBJ1-1 and V is TRBV28; no definite D call. Trimming removed 2 bases from V and 9 bases from J, with 13 bases in between. The germline gives CDR1 MDHEN, CDR2 SYDVKM. CDR3 length equals 13 residues. This CDR3 is CASSLRDLKKAFF. Here the CDR3 DNA reads TGTGCCAGCAGTTTAAGGGATCTAAAGAAAGCTTTCTTT.

This clonotype was seen many times. The rearrangement uses TRBV20-1 and TRBJ2-1; D ambiguous. Germline V gives CDR1 DFQATT, CDR2 SNEGSKA (reference sequence). The CDR3 is 10 amino acids. V lost 6 bases, J lost 5 bases, and 5 bases lay in between. DNA for the CDR3: TGCAGTGCCAAGAACAATGAGCAGTTCTTC. Protein sequence: CSAKNNEQFF.

The table lists this clonotype with a count of one. The chain joins TRBV28 to TRBJ2-1; D is perhaps TRBD1 or TRBD2 (5 bases each). Germline lookup yields CDR1 MDHEN and CDR2 SYDVKM. The V and J ends lost 5 bases and 5 bases respectively, with 13 bases between them. CDR3 length: 14 amino acids. CDR3 amino acids: CASSPGTVNNEQFF. The CDR3 bases are TGTGCCAGCAGTCCCGGGACGGTTAACAATGAGCAGTTCTTC.

This sequence joins TRBV5-1 and TRBJ1-3, with D perhaps TRBD1 (6 bases). Trimming took 0 bases from V and 3 from J, leaving 13 bases between them. The CDR3 has 16 residues. Germline assignment: CDR1 SGHRS and CDR2 YFSETQ. CDR3 loop: CASSLVGGRRGNTIYF. In nucleotides, the CDR3 is TGCGCCAGCAGCTTGGTCGGGGGCAGGCGTGGAAACACCATATATTTT.

The genes are TRBV24-1 and TRBJ2-3; TRBD2 agrees at 13 bases. The CDR3 runs 21 residues. With V trimmed by 4 bases and J by 4 bases, 19 bases remained unmatched. CDR1 is KGHDR, CDR2 SFDVKD, per germline. This CDR3 is CATSDPGPRLAGGRVPDTQYF. In DNA form, the CDR3 reads TGTGCCACCAGTGACCCCGGACCCAGACTAGCGGGAGGCAGGGTCCCAGATACGCAGTATTTT.

This clonotype was picked up many times. V is TRBV9 and J is TRBJ2-7; 11 nucleotides align to TRBD2. The CDR3 is 17 amino acids. V shed 2 bases, J shed 0 bases, and the junction held 7 bases outside the gene matches. Germline V gene sequence: CDR1 SGDLS, CDR2 YYNGEE. The CDR3: CASSVTPGTSGSYEQYF. CDR3 sequence (DNA): TGTGCCAGCAGCGTGACCCCCGGGACTAGCGGCTCCTACGAGCAGTACTTC.

This clonotype was detected a few times. A much more abundant neighbour one base away suggests this may be a read error. The chain combines TRBV7-8 with TRBJ1-4; TRBD1 is a possible D gene (6 bases). Germline CDR1 and CDR2: SGHVS and FQNEAQ. CDR3 length: 16 amino acids. V gave up 2 bases and J gave up 8 bases, with 18 bases separating them. CDR3 nucleotide sequence: TGTGCCAGCAGCTTAACCACAGGGAAGGTGGGCGAAAAACTGTTTTTT. Translated, it gives CASSLTTGKVGEKLFF. The variable domain in full, with the rest retrieved from reference TRBV7-8 and TRBJ1-4, is GAGVSQSPRYKVAKRGQDVALRCDPISGHVSLFWYQQALGQGPEFLTYFQNEAQLDKSGLPSDRFFAERPEGSVSTLKIQRTQQEDSAVYLCASSLTTGKVGEKLFFGSGTQLSVL.

This clonotype has ten or more counts. The chain links TRBV6-2 or TRBV6-3 to TRBJ1-1, with 7 bases fitting TRBD1. The V gene's germline CDR1 is MNHEY and CDR2 SVGEGT. V lost 8 bases, J lost 6 bases, and 9 bases stayed unmatched. CDR3 length: 13 residues. The CDR3 DNA sequence: TGTGCCAGCTCCGGCGGAGGGGGCTCTGAAGCTTTCTTT. Amino acids: CASSGGGGSEAFF.

This clonotype was counted between two and nine times. V and J are TRBV25-1 and TRBJ2-3; the D is unclear. There are 12 residues in the CDR3. Germline V gives CDR1 MGHDK, CDR2 SYGVNS. The V and J ends lost 7 bases and 6 bases respectively, with 11 bases between them. The DNA of the CDR3 is TGTGCCAGCACTGCGCCCCTTGATACGCAGTATTTT. This codes for CASTAPLDTQYF.

This clonotype appeared many times. The chain recombines TRBV10-3 with TRBJ1-5; 8 nucleotides line up with TRBD1. Germline V gene data show CDR1 as ENHRY and CDR2 as SYGVKD. The CDR3 covers 13 residues. V lost 8 bases and J lost 4; bases outside the gene matches: 4. CDR3 nucleotides: TGTGCCATCCAGGACAGGGAGAATCAGCCCCAGCATTTT. This sequence encodes CAIQDRENQPQHF.

This clonotype appeared many times. CDR3 protein: CASRPTGLNTGELFF. Written as DNA, the CDR3 is TGTGCCAGCAGACCCACAGGTTTGAACACCGGGGAGCTGTTTTTT. The chain links TRBV28 to TRBJ2-2; D may be TRBD1 (5 bases). The CDR3 has 15 amino acids. Trimming shortened V by 6 bases and J by 1 base, and 12 bases separated the two germline ends. Germline CDR1 is MDHEN and CDR2 is SYDVKM.

This clonotype showed up many times. The V gene is TRBV5-6, the J gene TRBJ2-5; 9 nucleotides align to TRBD2. Germline V gene data show CDR1 as SGHDT and CDR2 as YYEEEE. The CDR3 covers 15 residues. V shed 6 bases, J shed 5 bases, and the junction held 11 bases outside the gene matches. CDR3: CASTRGAGGPETQYF. The CDR3 DNA follows: TGTGCCAGCACCCGTGGGGCGGGAGGGCCGGAGACCCAGTACTTC.